This TCR beta chain was recovered during a study of shared clonotypes between healthy human individuals. Study-level results: Clonotype sharing across a few donors was observed for 4.5% to 6.5% of naive CD4 clonotypes. Rarefaction revealed incomplete sorted-subset sequencing despite large depth. All-four-donor shared clonotypes had higher generation probabilities than non-shared clonotypes did.

As regards this clone: Its antigen is currently unknown.

TCRdb keeps only in-frame clones here, not all; method: immunoSEQ multiplex PCR. The sample lists approximately 1,000,000 clones, about 84% occurring once. Sample: memory CD4+ T cells from PBMCs. Regarding subset: CD45RA-negative fraction. This TCR was recovered from a young man in good health. Some clones in this sample may be carry-over from other donors' samples.

The chain's CDR3 is CASSVTDMNTEAFF. For the CDR3, the DNA is TGTGCCAGCAGCGTTACAGATATGAACACTGAAGCTTTCTTT. The chain recombines TRBV9 with TRBJ1-1; no definite D call. Between the trimmed V and J ends, which lost 2 bases and 0 bases, there was a span of 8 bases. The CDR3 covers 14 residues. CDR1 is SGDLS, CDR2 YYNGEE, per germline. Full variable domain (remainder filled in from reference TRBV9 and TRBJ1-1): DSGVTQTPKHLITATGQRVTLRCSPRSGDLSVYWYQQSLDQGLQFLIQYYNGEERAKGNILERFSAQQFPDLHSELNLSSLELGDSALYFCASSVTDMNTEAFFGQGTRLTVV.